These T cell receptor beta chains were read from a single sample in a study of T cell repertoires in cytomegalovirus infection. For these receptors, no antigen is known. TCRdb used MiXCR to reprocess the reads, holding one entry per CDR3 protein. Of 900,000 to 950,000 distinct CDR3 sequences listed, approximately 32% are singletons. The sequencing here drew on cultured CD8+ T cells from PBMCs, taken from culture after CMV antigen stimulation. These receptors all come from a human donor in good health (CMV status not recorded). Some clones in this sample may be carry-over from other donors' samples. CDR3s include the opening cysteine and the closing phenylalanine or tryptophan. The D gene is left open where the match is weak. Size is omitted from some rows. Given values are once, few, many or a class for expanded clones.

D	J	size	V	DNA	CDR3
.	TRBJ2-5	.	TRBV7-2	TGTGCCAGCAGGCTTACAGGGAGGGAGACCCAGTACTTC	CASRLTGRETQYF
TRBD2	TRBJ2-1	.	TRBV5-1	TGCGCCAGCAGCTTACGGCTAGCGGGGGCGGATGAGCAGTTCTTC	CASSLRLAGADEQFF
.	TRBJ1-5	few	TRBV7-9	TGTGCCAGCAGCTCATATTTGCAGCCCCAGCATTTT	CASSSYLQPQHF
.	TRBJ1-1	few	TRBV6-6	TGTGCCAGCAGTTACTCAGCAGTCCGGGGAGGTATGAACACTGAAGCTTTCTTT	CASSYSAVRGGMNTEAFF
.	TRBJ1-4	.	TRBV6-1	TGTGCCAGCAGCCCCCACGACAGAGTTGCAACTAATGAAAAACTGTTTTTT	CASSPHDRVATNEKLFF
TRBD1	TRBJ2-1	.	TRBV2	TGTGCCAGCAGTGACCCGGGACAGGAATACAATGAGCAGTTCTTC	CASSDPGQEYNEQFF
.	TRBJ1-1	.	TRBV7-9	TGTGCCAGCAGGTATTTCAACACTGAAGCTTTCTTT	CASRYFNTEAFF
.	TRBJ2-6	many	TRBV7-6	TGTGCCAGCAGCTTAGCTGCGGGTTCTGGGGCCAACGTCCTGACTTTC	CASSLAAGSGANVLTF
TRBD2	TRBJ2-3	few	TRBV25-1	TGTGCCAGCAGTGATTCTTCCCGACTAGCGGGGGAAGCCATAGAGCTGGGGGATACGCAGTATTTT	CASSDSSRLAGEAIELGDTQYF
TRBD2	TRBJ2-1	.	TRBV6-1	TGTGCCAGCAGTGAAGTCCCTAGCGGGGGAAATGAGCAGTTCTTC	CASSEVPSGGNEQFF
TRBD2	TRBJ2-3	few	TRBV12-3/TRBV12-4	TGTGCCAGCAGACTACCGGGACTAGCCTATACGCAGTATTTT	CASRLPGLAYTQYF
TRBD1	TRBJ2-1	many	TRBV28	TGTGCCAGCAGTTTAGACCTACAGGGGGCTCGGAATGAGCAGTTCTTC	CASSLDLQGARNEQFF
.	TRBJ1-1	.	TRBV2	TGTGCCAGCAGGAGACCTCCAGTCGCGAACACTGAAGCTTTCTTT	CASRRPPVANTEAFF
.	TRBJ1-5	.	TRBV7-6	TGTGCCAGCAGCTTAGACCCGAACAGGCCCCGGTGGGAGCCCCAGCATTTT	CASSLDPNRPRWEPQHF
.	TRBJ2-5	few	TRBV20-1	TGCAGTGCTAGTCGGGGGGCTGGAGAGACCCAGTACTTC	CSASRGAGETQYF
TRBD1	TRBJ2-5	few	TRBV7-8	TGTGCCAGCAGCGGGACAGGGAGGGGAGAGACCCAGTACTTC	CASSGTGRGETQYF